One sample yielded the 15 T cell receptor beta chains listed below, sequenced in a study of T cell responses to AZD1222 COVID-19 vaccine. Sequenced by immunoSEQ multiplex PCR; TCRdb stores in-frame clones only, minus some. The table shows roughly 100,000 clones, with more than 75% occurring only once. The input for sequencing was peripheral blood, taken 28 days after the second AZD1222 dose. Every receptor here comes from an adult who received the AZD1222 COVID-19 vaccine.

CDR3 DNA: TGTGCCAGCAGCTTAACGGCCTACGACCCAGAGCAGTACTTC. Its protein is CASSLTAYDPEQYF. The chain carries TRBV7-3 and TRBJ2-7; D gene uncertain. Between the trimmed V and J ends, which lost 0 bases and 7 bases, there was a span of 13 bases. Germline loops: CDR1 SGHTA, CDR2 FQGTGA. The CDR3 has 14 amino acids.

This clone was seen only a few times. The CDR3 sequence: CASSDTYNSPLHF. The CDR3, as DNA: TGTGCCAGCAGCGATACCTATAATTCACCCCTCCACTTT. V and J are TRBV28 and TRBJ1-6; no clear D. The CDR3 spans 13 residues. The germline CDR1 and CDR2 sequences are MDHEN and SYDVKM. Between the trimmed V and J ends, which lost 6 bases and 2 bases, there was a span of 5 bases.

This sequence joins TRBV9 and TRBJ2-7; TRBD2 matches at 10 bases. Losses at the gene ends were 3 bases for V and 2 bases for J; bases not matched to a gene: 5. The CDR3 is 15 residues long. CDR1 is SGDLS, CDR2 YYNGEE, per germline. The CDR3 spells CASSASGSGTYEQYF. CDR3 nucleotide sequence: TGTGCCAGCAGCGCTAGCGGGAGTGGGACCTACGAGCAGTACTTC.

CDR3 DNA: TGCGCCAGCAGCCCTACTCCTAGGGCGGATACGCAGTATTTT. Its translation: CASSPTPRADTQYF. V gene TRBV5-1 combines with J gene TRBJ2-3; D gene unclear. V was clipped by 4 bases and J by 6 bases, with 15 bases between them. The CDR3 is 14 amino acids. Germline V lookup: CDR1 SGHRS, CDR2 YFSETQ.

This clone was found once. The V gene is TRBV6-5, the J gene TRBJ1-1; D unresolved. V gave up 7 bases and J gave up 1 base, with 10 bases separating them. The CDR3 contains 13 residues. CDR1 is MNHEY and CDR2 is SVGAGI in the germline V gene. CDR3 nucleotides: TGTGCCAGCAATCCCGGGAGGAACACTGAAGCTTTCTTT. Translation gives CASNPGRNTEAFF.

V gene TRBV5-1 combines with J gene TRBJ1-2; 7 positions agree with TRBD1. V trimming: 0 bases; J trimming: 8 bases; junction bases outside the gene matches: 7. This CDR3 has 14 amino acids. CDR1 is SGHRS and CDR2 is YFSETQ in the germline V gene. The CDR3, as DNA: TGCGCCAGCAGCTTGGAGGGCAGGGGGTCGGGCTACACCTTC. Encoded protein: CASSLEGRGSGYTF.

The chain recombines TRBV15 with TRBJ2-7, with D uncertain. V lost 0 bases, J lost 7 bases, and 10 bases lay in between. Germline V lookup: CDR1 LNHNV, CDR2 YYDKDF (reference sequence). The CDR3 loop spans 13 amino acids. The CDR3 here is CATSRELGMEQYF. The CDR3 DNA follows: TGTGCCACCAGCAGAGAGTTGGGGATGGAGCAGTACTTC.

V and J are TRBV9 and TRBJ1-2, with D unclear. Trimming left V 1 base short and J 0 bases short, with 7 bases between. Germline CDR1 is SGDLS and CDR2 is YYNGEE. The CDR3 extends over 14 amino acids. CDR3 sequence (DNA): TGTGCCAGCAGCGTATCAGGTACTAACTATGGCTACACCTTC. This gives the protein CASSVSGTNYGYTF.

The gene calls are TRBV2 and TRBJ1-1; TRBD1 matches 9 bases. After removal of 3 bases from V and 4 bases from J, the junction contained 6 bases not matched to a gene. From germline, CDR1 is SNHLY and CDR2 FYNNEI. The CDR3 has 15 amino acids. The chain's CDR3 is CASSDVGTGFTEAFF. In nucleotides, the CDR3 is TGTGCCAGCAGTGATGTCGGGACAGGGTTCACTGAAGCTTTCTTT.

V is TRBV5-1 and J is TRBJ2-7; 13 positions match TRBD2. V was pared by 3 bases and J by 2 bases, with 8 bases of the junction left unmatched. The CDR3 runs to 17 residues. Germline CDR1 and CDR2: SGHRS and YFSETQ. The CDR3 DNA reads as TGCGCCAGCAGCTACGGACTAGCGGGAGTGTCTACCTACGAGCAGTACTTC. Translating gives CASSYGLAGVSTYEQYF.

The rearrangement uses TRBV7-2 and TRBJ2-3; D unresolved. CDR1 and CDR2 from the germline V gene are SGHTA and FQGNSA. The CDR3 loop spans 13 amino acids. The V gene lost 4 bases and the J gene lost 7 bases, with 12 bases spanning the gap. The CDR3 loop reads CASSSSDIHTQYF. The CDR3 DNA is TGTGCCAGCAGCTCCTCCGACATTCATACGCAGTATTTT. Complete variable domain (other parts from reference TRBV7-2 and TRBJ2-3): GAGVSQSPSNKVTEKGKDVELRCDPISGHTALYWYRQSLGQGLEFLIYFQGNSAPDKSGLPSDRFSAERTGGSVSTLTIQRTQQEDSAVYLCASSSSDIHTQYFGPGTRLTVL.

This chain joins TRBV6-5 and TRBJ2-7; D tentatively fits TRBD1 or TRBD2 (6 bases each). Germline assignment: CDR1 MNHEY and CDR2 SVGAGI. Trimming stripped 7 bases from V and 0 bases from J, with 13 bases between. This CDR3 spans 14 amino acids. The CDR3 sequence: CASTSGGYSYEQYF. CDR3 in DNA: TGTGCCAGCACCTCCGGGGGCTACTCCTACGAGCAGTACTTC.

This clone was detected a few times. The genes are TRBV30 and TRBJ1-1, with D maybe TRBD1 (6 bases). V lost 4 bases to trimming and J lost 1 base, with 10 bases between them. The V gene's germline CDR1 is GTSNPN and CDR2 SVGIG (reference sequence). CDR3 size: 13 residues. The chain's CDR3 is CAWKTGSNTEAFF. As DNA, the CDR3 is TGTGCCTGGAAAACAGGGTCGAACACTGAAGCTTTCTTT.

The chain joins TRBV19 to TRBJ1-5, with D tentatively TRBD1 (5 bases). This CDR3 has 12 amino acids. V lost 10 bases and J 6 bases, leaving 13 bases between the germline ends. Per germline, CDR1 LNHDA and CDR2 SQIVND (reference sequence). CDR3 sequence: CATKKGSQPQHF. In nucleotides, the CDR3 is TGTGCCACCAAGAAGGGGAGTCAGCCCCAGCATTTT.

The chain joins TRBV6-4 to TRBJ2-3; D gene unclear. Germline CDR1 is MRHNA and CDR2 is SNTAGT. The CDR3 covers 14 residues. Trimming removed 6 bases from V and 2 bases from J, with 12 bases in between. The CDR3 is CASRSSGFTDTQYF. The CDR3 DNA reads TGTGCCAGCAGGAGTTCAGGATTCACAGATACGCAGTATTTT.